These 28 T cell receptor beta chains were sequenced from one sample in a study of blood T cell repertoires in COVID-19. Method: immunoSEQ multiplex PCR; TCRdb's copy keeps in-frame clones and lacks some. The sample carries fewer than 300,000 clones, around 90% recorded once. Sequencing was carried out using peripheral blood. All receptors derive from a woman aged 50 to 60 with COVID-19, enrolled during active disease.

The chain has TRBV18 and TRBJ2-7; possibly TRBD1 for D (5 bases). The V end lost 2 bases, the J end lost 1 base, and 12 bases lay between the germline ends. Germline CDR1 KGHSH, CDR2 LQKENI. The CDR3 covers 15 residues. The CDR3: CASSPGQGKSYEQYF. CDR3 sequence (DNA): TGTGCCAGCTCACCAGGGCAGGGTAAATCCTACGAGCAGTACTTC.

The V and J genes are TRBV7-9 and TRBJ2-5; 7 bases are shared with TRBD2. J was trimmed by 2 bases and V by 5 bases; bases with no gene match: 8. The CDR3 sequence is 15 residues long. Germline loops: CDR1 SEHNR, CDR2 FQNEAQ (reference sequence). The CDR3: CASSPLAERQETQYF. Here the CDR3 DNA reads TGTGCCAGCAGCCCCCTAGCGGAGCGTCAAGAGACCCAGTACTTC.

J is TRBJ2-7 and V is TRBV27, with 10 bases aligning to TRBD1. This CDR3 comprises 16 residues. Germline values: CDR1 MNHEY, CDR2 SMNVEV (reference sequence). Trimming at V came to 5 bases and at J to 7 bases, leaving 14 bases not matched to a gene. This CDR3 reads CASSPTSGTGVWEQYF. The CDR3 DNA sequence: TGTGCCAGCAGTCCGACTTCCGGGACAGGGGTCTGGGAGCAGTACTTC.

In this sample, this clone turned up once. The J gene is TRBJ1-1, the V gene TRBV7-2, with unresolved D. CDR1 and CDR2 from the germline V gene are SGHTA and FQGNSA. This CDR3 contains 11 residues. Trimming took 5 bases from V and 4 from J, leaving 5 bases between them. CDR3 sequence (DNA): TGTGCCAGCAGCCTCCGCACTGAAGCTTTCTTT. This codes for CASSLRTEAFF.

The V call is TRBV9, the J call TRBJ2-3; 7 bases are shared with TRBD2. CDR1 SGDLS and CDR2 YYNGEE come from the germline V gene. The J segment lost 5 bases and the V segment lost 0 bases, leaving 9 bases of the junction unmatched. The CDR3 extends over 16 amino acids. CDR3 amino acids: CASSVGSSGSVDTQYF. In DNA form, the CDR3 reads TGTGCCAGCAGCGTAGGGTCTAGCGGTTCTGTAGATACGCAGTATTTT. The full variable domain, with the rest looked up from reference TRBV9 and TRBJ2-3, is DSGVTQTPKHLITATGQRVTLRCSPRSGDLSVYWYQQSLDQGLQFLIQYYNGEERAKGNILERFSAQQFPDLHSELNLSSLELGDSALYFCASSVGSSGSVDTQYFGPGTRLTVL.

This clone was seen only once. This chain uses TRBV18 with TRBJ1-6, with D perhaps TRBD1 (5 bases). With 3 bases removed from V and 7 bases from J, the gap between germline ends came to 16 bases. This CDR3 has 16 amino acids. The germline gives CDR1 KGHSH, CDR2 LQKENI. The CDR3 DNA follows: TGTGCCAGCTCACCTGAACAGGCGGGGGGGAATTCACCCCTCCACTTT. Protein product: CASSPEQAGGNSPLHF.

The CDR3, as DNA: TGTGCCAGCAGCTCTGGGACTTTTCAAGAGACCCAGTACTTC. As protein: CASSSGTFQETQYF. The genes are TRBV5-4 and TRBJ2-5; a weak D match, TRBD2 (6 bases). CDR1 SGHNT and CDR2 YYREEE come from the germline V gene (reference sequence). Trimming removed 3 bases from V and 2 bases from J, with 11 bases in between. The CDR3 extends over 14 amino acids.

The chain is built from TRBV29-1 and TRBJ1-1, with a weak D call TRBD1 (6 bases). The CDR3 runs to 14 residues. In germline, CDR1 is SQVTM, CDR2 ANQGSEA. The V gene lost 7 bases and the J gene lost 3 bases, with 18 bases spanning the gap. This CDR3 reads CSARTVQGHTEAFF. DNA of the CDR3: TGCAGCGCGAGAACGGTACAGGGTCACACTGAAGCTTTCTTT.

The rearrangement links TRBV15 to TRBJ1-4; TRBD1 aligns across 7 bases. J was trimmed by 8 bases and V by 5 bases; bases with no gene match: 11. Germline assignment: CDR1 LNHNV and CDR2 YYDKDF (reference sequence). This CDR3 has 15 residues. DNA of the CDR3: TGTGCCACCAGCGGGACGACAGGGAGAGGCGAAAAACTGTTTTTT. Translated, it gives CATSGTTGRGEKLFF.

This chain connects TRBV27 to TRBJ2-7, with a tentative D call TRBD1 (6 bases). Germline assignment: CDR1 MNHEY and CDR2 SMNVEV (reference sequence). Trimming took 5 bases from V and 2 from J, leaving 16 bases between them. The length of the CDR3 is 15 residues. CDR3 in amino acids: CASSPGQISPYEQYF. In DNA, the CDR3 is TGTGCCAGCAGTCCAGGACAGATCTCCCCCTACGAGCAGTACTTC.

The V gene is TRBV6-4, the J gene TRBJ1-1; D is perhaps TRBD1 (6 bases). Germline V gene lookup returns CDR1 MRHNA and CDR2 SNTAGT. The CDR3 spans 13 residues. The V end lost 7 bases, the J end lost 5 bases, and 14 bases lay between the germline ends. The CDR3 nucleotides read TGTGCCAGCACTCTTGGCCAGGGGACTGAAGCTTTCTTT. Residues: CASTLGQGTEAFF.

The J gene is TRBJ2-7, the V gene TRBV28; possible D gene TRBD1, 6 bases. The germline CDR1 and CDR2 sequences are MDHEN and SYDVKM. The CDR3 is 15 residues long. V was pared by 6 bases and J by 0 bases, with 15 bases between. This CDR3 reads CASRIQGRDSYEQYF. The CDR3 nucleotides read TGTGCCAGCAGAATACAGGGAAGGGACTCCTACGAGCAGTACTTC.

This rearrangement joins TRBV29-1 to TRBJ2-5; D is unclear. The CDR3 loop spans 13 amino acids. V lost 4 bases to trimming and J lost 1 base, with 10 bases between them. Germline-derived CDR1 and CDR2 are SQVTM and ANQGSEA. As DNA, the CDR3 is TGCAGCGTTGGATCCAGCGTCCAAGAGACCCAGTACTTC. Protein: CSVGSSVQETQYF.

The chain combines TRBV11-2 with TRBJ2-1, with a weak D call TRBD2 (5 bases). Germline V gene sequence: CDR1 SGHAT, CDR2 FQNNGV. With 2 bases removed from V and 4 bases from J, the gap between germline ends came to 12 bases. The length of the CDR3 is 15 residues. The CDR3 loop is CASSLLAGTYNEQFF. CDR3 nucleotides: TGTGCCAGCAGCTTACTTGCGGGTACATACAATGAGCAGTTCTTC.

Comment on this clone: Other DNA sequences from this sample encode an identical CDR3 as well. The chain combines TRBV5-1 with TRBJ2-2; 9 bases fit TRBD2. V shed 2 bases, J shed 6 bases, and the junction held 5 bases outside the gene matches. This CDR3 comprises 15 residues. CDR1 and CDR2 (germline): SGHRS, YFSETQ. CDR3 residues: CASSFSLAGAGELFF. CDR3 bases: TGCGCCAGCAGCTTCTCACTAGCGGGTGCCGGGGAGCTGTTTTTT.

This clone was counted only a few times. CDR3 region: CASARGDANEKLFF. The CDR3 bases are TGTGCCAGCGCTCGGGGGGATGCTAATGAAAAACTGTTTTTT. The V gene is TRBV9, the J gene TRBJ1-4, with a possible D match to TRBD1 (5 bases). V was clipped by 7 bases and J by 3 bases, with 13 bases between them. CDR1 is SGDLS, CDR2 YYNGEE, per germline. There are 14 residues in the CDR3.

The rearrangement links TRBV27 to TRBJ2-1, with TRBD2 matching 10 bases. This CDR3 has 15 amino acids. The junction had 5 bases not matched to a gene; V was cut back by 5 bases and J by 4 bases. CDR1 is MNHEY, CDR2 SMNVEV, per germline (reference sequence). CDR3 protein: CASSAGTSVYNEQFF. CDR3 DNA sequence: TGTGCCAGCAGTGCCGGGACTAGCGTGTACAATGAGCAGTTCTTC.

This chain joins TRBV7-2 and TRBJ2-7; possible D gene TRBD1, 5 bases. CDR3 length equals 14 residues. Trimming pared 1 base from V and 6 bases from J, leaving 13 bases between. The germline CDR1 and CDR2 sequences are SGHTA and FQGNSA. In DNA form, the CDR3 reads TGTGCCAGCAGCTTAGGACAGAACTTCCCCGAGCAGTACTTC. Encoded protein: CASSLGQNFPEQYF.

The V call is TRBV2, the J call TRBJ2-5; a weak D match, TRBD2 (6 bases). The CDR3 loop spans 12 amino acids. The V end was cut by 8 bases, the J end by 5 bases, with 12 bases between. Germline CDR1 and CDR2: SNHLY and FYNNEI. The CDR3 DNA reads as TGTGCCAGCGCGGGGTTAGGGGAGACCCAGTACTTC. This codes for CASAGLGETQYF.

The chain is built from TRBV7-6 and TRBJ1-3; the match to TRBD1 covers 9 bases. V was clipped by 1 base and J by 4 bases; unmatched bases: 14. Germline V gene lookup returns CDR1 SGHVS and CDR2 FNYEAQ. The CDR3 runs to 19 residues. The CDR3 sequence: CASSLVGQGYSSGGNTIYF. The CDR3 nucleotides are TGTGCCAGCAGCTTAGTGGGACAGGGATACTCTTCAGGCGGAAACACCATATATTTT.

The rearrangement uses TRBV30 and TRBJ2-5; 12 nucleotides line up with TRBD2. Germline V gene data show CDR1 as GTSNPN and CDR2 as SVGIG (reference sequence). The CDR3 is made up of 16 amino acids. J lost 1 base, V lost 0 bases, and 3 bases had no gene match. The CDR3: CAWSVWTSGIQETQYF. CDR3 nucleotide sequence: TGTGCCTGGAGTGTATGGACTAGCGGGATCCAAGAGACCCAGTACTTC. The full variable domain, in which reference TRBV30 and TRBJ2-5 provide the parts outside the CDR3, is SQTIHQWPATLVQPVGSPLSLECTVEGTSNPNLYWYRQAAGRGLQLLFYSVGIGQISSEVPQNLSASRPQDRQFILSSKKLLLSDSGFYLCAWSVWTSGIQETQYFGPGTRLLVL.

The table lists this clone with a count of one. V and J are TRBV2 and TRBJ1-5, with TRBD1 matching over 12 bases. V lost 7 bases to trimming and J lost 1 base; unmatched junction nucleotides: 11. The CDR3 contains 18 residues. Germline-derived CDR1 and CDR2 are SNHLY and FYNNEI. The CDR3 nucleotides read TGTGCCAGCATTCCCCGGGACAGGGGGCGTCGGAGCAATCAGCCCCAGCATTTT. Protein product: CASIPRDRGRRSNQPQHF. The variable domain in full, completed from reference TRBV2 and TRBJ1-5, reads EPEVTQTPSHQVTQMGQEVILRCVPISNHLYFYWYRQILGQKVEFLVSFYNNEISEKSEIFDDQFSVERPDGSNFTLKIRSTKLEDSAMYFCASIPRDRGRRSNQPQHFGDGTRLSIL.

This chain joins TRBV7-9 and TRBJ1-1, with 10 bases lining up with TRBD1. The junction had 11 bases not matched to a gene; V was cut back by 5 bases and J by 5 bases. Germline V gene lookup returns CDR1 SEHNR and CDR2 FQNEAQ (reference sequence). CDR3 length equals 16 residues. CDR3 in DNA: TGTGCCAGCAGCCCGCTACCGGGACAGGGGATTACTGAAGCTTTCTTT. Protein: CASSPLPGQGITEAFF.

This clone was seen once. The chain carries TRBV30 and TRBJ2-7; 8 nucleotides agree with TRBD1. Germline CDR1 GTSNPN, CDR2 SVGIG (reference sequence). There are 14 residues in the CDR3. Unmatched junction bases numbered 7, after V lost 4 bases and J lost 2 bases. CDR3 nucleotides: TGTGCCTGGAACAGGGACAGGCAGGCCTACGAGCAGTACTTC. Amino acids: CAWNRDRQAYEQYF.

This chain connects TRBV9 to TRBJ2-7; the match to TRBD1 covers 7 bases. V was clipped by 6 bases and J by 4 bases; unmatched bases: 13. CDR1 and CDR2 from the germline V gene are SGDLS and YYNGEE. The CDR3 extends over 15 amino acids. DNA of the CDR3: TGTGCCAGCACACCAGGGGTAGGGGGCGGTTACGAGCAGTACTTC. This sequence encodes CASTPGVGGGYEQYF.

The V call is TRBV5-1, the J call TRBJ2-1, with D uncertain. The CDR3 extends over 14 amino acids. The germline V gene has CDR1 SGHRS and CDR2 YFSETQ. Trimming cost V 4 bases and J 5 bases, with 13 bases left between them. CDR3 protein: CASSAALNHNEQFF. CDR3 in DNA: TGCGCCAGCAGCGCAGCGCTAAATCACAATGAGCAGTTCTTC. The full variable domain, rest sourced from reference TRBV5-1 and TRBJ2-1, is KAGVTQTPRYLIKTRGQQVTLSCSPISGHRSVSWYQQTPGQGLQFLFEYFSETQRNKGNFPGRFSGRQFSNSRSEMNVSTLELGDSALYLCASSAALNHNEQFFGPGTRLTVL.

The rearrangement uses TRBV6-1 and TRBJ1-3; no clear D. Looked up from germline, CDR1 is MNHNS and CDR2 is SASEGT. The length of the CDR3 is 14 residues. V dropped 2 bases and J dropped 2 bases, with 7 bases sitting between them. CDR3 nucleotides: TGTGCCAGCAGTGAAAGCGAAACTGGAAACACCATATATTTT. It translates to CASSESETGNTIYF.

This chain joins TRBV15 and TRBJ2-5, with TRBD1 matching over 7 bases. V was clipped by 3 bases and J by 5 bases; unmatched bases: 18. Per the germline V gene, CDR1 is LNHNV and CDR2 is YYDKDF (reference sequence). The CDR3 runs 18 residues. CDR3 sequence: CATSRDRFRGDLMETQYF. CDR3 in DNA: TGTGCCACCAGCAGGGACAGGTTCAGGGGAGATTTGATGGAGACCCAGTACTTC.